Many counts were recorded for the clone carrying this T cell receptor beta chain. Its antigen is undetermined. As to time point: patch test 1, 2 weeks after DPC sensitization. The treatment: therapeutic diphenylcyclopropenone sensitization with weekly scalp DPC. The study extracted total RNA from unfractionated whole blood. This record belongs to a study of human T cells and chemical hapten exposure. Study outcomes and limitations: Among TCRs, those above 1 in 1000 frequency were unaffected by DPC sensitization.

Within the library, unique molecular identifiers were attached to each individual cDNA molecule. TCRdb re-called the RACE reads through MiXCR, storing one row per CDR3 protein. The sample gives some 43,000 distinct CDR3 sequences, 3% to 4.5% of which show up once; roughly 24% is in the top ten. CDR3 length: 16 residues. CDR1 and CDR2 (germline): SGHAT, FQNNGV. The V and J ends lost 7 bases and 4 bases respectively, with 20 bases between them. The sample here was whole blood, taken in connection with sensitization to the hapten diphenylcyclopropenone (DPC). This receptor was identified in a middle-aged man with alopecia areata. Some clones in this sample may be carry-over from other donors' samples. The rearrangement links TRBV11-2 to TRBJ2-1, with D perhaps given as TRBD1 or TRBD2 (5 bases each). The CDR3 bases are TGTGCCAGCACCCCTCCGGGACGAAAGTGGTACAATGAGCAGTTCTTC. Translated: CASTPPGRKWYNEQFF.